The 14 T cell receptor beta chains in this list originate from one sample, sequenced in a study of blood T cell repertoires in COVID-19. TCRdb's table, derived via immunoSEQ multiplex PCR, lists solely in-frame clones and lacks some. The sample records 200,000 to 300,000 clones, around nine tenths being singletons. The specimen was peripheral blood. All receptors come from a young man with active or convalescent COVID-19.

This chain uses TRBV6-1 with TRBJ2-7, with 9 nucleotides matching TRBD1. Losses at the gene ends were 3 bases for V and 4 bases for J; bases not matched to a gene: 10. CDR3 length: 16 residues. Looked up from germline, CDR1 is MNHNS and CDR2 is SASEGT. The CDR3 nucleotides read TGTGCCAGCAGTGAGTATCCGACAGGGGGTGGATACGAGCAGTACTTC. It specifies CASSEYPTGGGYEQYF.

The chain is built from TRBV9 and TRBJ2-3; D perhaps matches TRBD1 (5 bases). CDR3 size: 15 residues. V dropped 1 base and J dropped 5 bases, with 14 bases sitting between them. In germline, CDR1 is SGDLS, CDR2 YYNGEE. The CDR3 is CASSVLNQGRDTQYF. The CDR3 region has the DNA TGTGCCAGCAGCGTATTGAATCAGGGCAGAGATACGCAGTATTTT.

The J gene is TRBJ1-2, the V gene TRBV19, with D possibly TRBD1 on 6 matching bases. The germline gives CDR1 LNHDA, CDR2 SQIVND (reference sequence). The CDR3 extends over 13 amino acids. The V gene lost 6 bases and the J gene lost 2 bases, with 10 bases spanning the gap. CDR3 sequence: CASRQGANYGYTF. The CDR3 bases are TGTGCCAGTAGACAGGGAGCGAACTATGGCTACACCTTC.

The chain uses TRBV5-5 and TRBJ1-6; D may be TRBD1 (5 bases). V lost 2 bases to trimming and J lost 9 bases, with 15 bases between them. This CDR3 is built from 15 residues. Germline V CDR1 and CDR2: SGHKS, YYEKEE (reference sequence). CDR3 nucleotides: TGTGCCAGCAGCTTAGATGCACACGACAGTTCACCCCTCCACTTT. Translated: CASSLDAHDSSPLHF. The complete variable domain, with remaining parts taken from reference TRBV5-5 and TRBJ1-6, reads DAGVTQSPTHLIKTRGQQVTLRCSPISGHKSVSWYQQVLGQGPQFIFQYYEKEERGRGNFPDRFSARQFPNYSSELNVNALLLGDSALYLCASSLDAHDSSPLHFGNGTRLTVT.

The chain employs TRBV9 and TRBJ2-2; D is perhaps TRBD1 (6 bases). The CDR3 is made up of 15 amino acids. Germline values: CDR1 SGDLS, CDR2 YYNGEE. Trimming stripped 0 bases from V and 7 bases from J, with 13 bases between. The chain's CDR3 is CASSVAGQTHGELFF. CDR3 sequence (DNA): TGTGCCAGCAGCGTAGCGGGACAAACTCACGGGGAGCTGTTTTTT.

The CDR3 sequence is CASSQVDRENTEAFF. The DNA for the CDR3 is TGCGCCAGCAGCCAAGTGGACAGGGAGAACACTGAAGCTTTCTTT. V gene TRBV4-1 combines with J gene TRBJ1-1, with 8 bases identical to TRBD1. This CDR3 contains 15 residues. With 1 base clipped from V and 1 base from J, the junction kept 2 bases outside the gene matches. CDR1 MGHRA and CDR2 YSYEKL come from the germline V gene.

The chain recombines TRBV5-4 with TRBJ2-1; TRBD1 matches 11 bases. Looked up from germline, CDR1 is SGHNT and CDR2 is YYREEE (reference sequence). This CDR3 comprises 13 residues. J was trimmed by 9 bases and V by 3 bases; bases with no gene match: 2. The CDR3 DNA is TGTGCCAGCAGCTATGGGACAGGGGGTGAGCAGTTCTTC. Amino acids: CASSYGTGGEQFF.

J is TRBJ1-1 and V is TRBV6-5; 8 bases fit TRBD1. Trimming took 0 bases from V and 4 from J; bases not matched to a gene: 4. Per germline, CDR1 MNHEY and CDR2 SVGAGI. The CDR3 runs 15 residues. CDR3 protein: CASSYSDRVSTEAFF. The CDR3 DNA is TGTGCCAGCAGTTACTCGGACAGGGTAAGCACTGAAGCTTTCTTT.

A note on this clone: Other DNA sequences in the sample encode the same CDR3. This chain uses TRBV7-6 with TRBJ2-5, with 13 positions matching TRBD2. V trimming: 1 base; J trimming: 1 base; junction bases outside the gene matches: 0. The CDR3 runs to 16 residues. Looked up from germline, CDR1 is SGHVS and CDR2 is FNYEAQ. CDR3 region: CASSLGLAGGQETQYF. CDR3 nucleotides: TGTGCCAGCAGCTTAGGACTAGCGGGGGGCCAAGAGACCCAGTACTTC. The variable domain in full, completed from reference TRBV7-6 and TRBJ2-5, reads GAGVSQSPRYKVTKRGQDVALRCDPISGHVSLYWYRQALGQGPEFLTYFNYEAQQDKSGLPNDRFSAERPEGSISTLTIQRTEQRDSAMYRCASSLGLAGGQETQYFGPGTRLLVL.

This clone occurred a few times. J is TRBJ2-7 and V is TRBV6-2 or TRBV6-3; 7 nucleotides line up with TRBD1. The CDR3 contains 15 residues. V dropped 0 bases and J dropped 6; count of bases not matched to a gene: 8. The germline CDR1 and CDR2 sequences are MNHEY and SVGEGT. The CDR3 sequence: CASSYSRQGIPEQYF. The CDR3 nucleotides read TGTGCCAGCAGTTACTCCAGACAGGGAATCCCCGAGCAGTACTTC.

The rearrangement uses TRBV5-8 and TRBJ2-7; TRBD1 aligns across 10 bases. The CDR3 consists of 15 residues. After removal of 4 bases from V and 2 bases from J, the junction contained 6 bases not matched to a gene. Germline V lookup: CDR1 SGHTS, CDR2 YDEGEE. The CDR3 coding sequence is TGTGCCAGCAGCATTGGACAGGGGGTAACCTACGAGCAGTACTTC. Protein: CASSIGQGVTYEQYF.

For the CDR3, the DNA is TGTGCCAGTAGGCGGGGGATAGGTAATTCACCCCTCCACTTT. It yields the protein CASRRGIGNSPLHF. This chain links TRBV19 with TRBJ1-6; TRBD1 is a possible D gene (5 bases). Trimming removed 6 bases from V and 6 bases from J, with 12 bases in between. Germline V lookup: CDR1 LNHDA, CDR2 SQIVND (reference sequence). The CDR3 has 14 residues.

The CDR3 DNA is TGTGCCAGCAGCTTAGGAGGCAGGGTAAATGGCTACACCTTC. As protein: CASSLGGRVNGYTF. The V call is TRBV7-9, the J call TRBJ1-2; a possible D gene is TRBD1 (5 bases). Trimming left V 1 base short and J 6 bases short, with 12 bases between. The germline gives CDR1 SEHNR, CDR2 FQNEAQ (reference sequence). The CDR3 has 14 amino acids.

The V and J genes are TRBV11-2 and TRBJ2-1, with 10 bases fitting TRBD2. The CDR3 spans 18 residues. With 4 bases clipped from V and 2 bases from J, the junction kept 11 bases outside the gene matches. The germline gives CDR1 SGHAT, CDR2 FQNNGV. CDR3 sequence reads: CASSSGTSVGTTYNEQFF. For the CDR3, the DNA is TGTGCCAGCAGCTCCGGGACTAGCGTTGGCACGACCTACAATGAGCAGTTCTTC. The variable domain in full, with the rest retrieved from reference TRBV11-2 and TRBJ2-1, is EAGVAQSPRYKIIEKRQSVAFWCNPISGHATLYWYQQILGQGPKLLIQFQNNGVVDDSQLPKDRFSAERLKGVDSTLKIQPAKLEDSAVYLCASSSGTSVGTTYNEQFFGPGTRLTVL.